This T cell receptor (beta chain) was identified in a study of T cell changes during pregnancy in multiple sclerosis. Produced via immunoSEQ multiplex PCR; TCRdb's table is partial and in-frame only. The sample contains 79,000 or so clones, just over 90% of which appear only once. V lost 1 base and J lost 5; bases outside the gene matches: 8. The CDR3 consists of 16 residues. CDR1 is SGHNT and CDR2 is YYREEE in the germline V gene (reference sequence). The rearrangement links TRBV5-4 to TRBJ2-5; 10 bases match TRBD2. The source was CD4+ T cells from peripheral blood mononuclear cells, collected before pregnancy. This clonotype was sampled from a female donor with multiple sclerosis, enrolled in a pregnancy study. DNA of the CDR3: TGTGCCAGCAGCTTGCGGCTAGCGGGAGTTGGTGAGACCCAGTACTTC. As protein: CASSLRLAGVGETQYF.